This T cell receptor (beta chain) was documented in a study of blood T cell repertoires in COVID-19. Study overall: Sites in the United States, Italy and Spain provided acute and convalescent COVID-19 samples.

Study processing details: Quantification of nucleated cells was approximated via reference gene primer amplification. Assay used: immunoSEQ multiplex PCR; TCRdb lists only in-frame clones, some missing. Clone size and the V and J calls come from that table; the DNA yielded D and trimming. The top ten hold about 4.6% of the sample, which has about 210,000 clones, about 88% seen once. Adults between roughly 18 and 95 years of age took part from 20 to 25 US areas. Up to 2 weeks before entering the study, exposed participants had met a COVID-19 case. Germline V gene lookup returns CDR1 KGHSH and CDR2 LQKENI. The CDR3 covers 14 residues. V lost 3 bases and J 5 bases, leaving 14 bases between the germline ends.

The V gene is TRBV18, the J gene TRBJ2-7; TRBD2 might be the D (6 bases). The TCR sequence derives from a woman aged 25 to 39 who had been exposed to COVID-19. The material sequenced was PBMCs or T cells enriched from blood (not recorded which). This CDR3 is CASSPTTTGDEQYF. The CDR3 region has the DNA TGTGCCAGCTCACCCACAACCACGGGGGACGAGCAGTACTTC.